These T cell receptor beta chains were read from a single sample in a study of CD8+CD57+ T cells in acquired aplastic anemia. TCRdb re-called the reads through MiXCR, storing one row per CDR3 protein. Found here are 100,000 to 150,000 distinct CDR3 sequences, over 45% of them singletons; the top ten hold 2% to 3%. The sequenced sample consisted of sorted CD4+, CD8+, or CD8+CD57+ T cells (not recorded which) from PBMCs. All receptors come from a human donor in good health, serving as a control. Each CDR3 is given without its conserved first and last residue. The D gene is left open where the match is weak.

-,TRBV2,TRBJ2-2,ASMTNTDGTGELF
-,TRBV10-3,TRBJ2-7,AISPGHNYEQY
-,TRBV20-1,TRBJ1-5,SASRPNQPQH
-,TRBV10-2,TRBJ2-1,ASSEPWGEQF
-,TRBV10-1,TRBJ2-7,ASSERAELTYEQY
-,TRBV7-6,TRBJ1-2,ASSLALGYGYT
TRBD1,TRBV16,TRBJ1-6,TSSLQGAQGSPLH
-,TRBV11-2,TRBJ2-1,ASTSYGGQKSEQF
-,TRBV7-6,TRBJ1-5,ASSKKQAQH
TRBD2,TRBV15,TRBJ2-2,ATSRERGGGITGELF
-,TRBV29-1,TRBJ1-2,SVRTGGMYGYT
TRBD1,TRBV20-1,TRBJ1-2,SASPDRAWEDNYGYT
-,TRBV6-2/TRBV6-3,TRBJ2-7,ASSYLSGGTYEQY
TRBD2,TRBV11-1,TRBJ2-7,ASSLGLGGAYYEQY
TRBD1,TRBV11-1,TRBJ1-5,ASSSSTGFLNQPQH
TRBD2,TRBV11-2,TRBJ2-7,ASSLGSRRGTSGTYEQY
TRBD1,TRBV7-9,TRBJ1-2,ASTPGQDIGYT
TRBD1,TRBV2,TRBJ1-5,ASSSDEQGWQPQH
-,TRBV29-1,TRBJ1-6,SVVLQGSPLH
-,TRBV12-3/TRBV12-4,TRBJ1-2,ASSLYYGYT
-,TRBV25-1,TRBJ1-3,ASSATLGAEGAGNTIY
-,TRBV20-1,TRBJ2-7,SARQYYEQY
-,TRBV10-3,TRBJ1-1,ATRSSGIQSVAEAF
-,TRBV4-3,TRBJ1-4,ASSQDEGRANEKLF
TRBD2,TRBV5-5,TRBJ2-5,ASSLAGGGFGETQY
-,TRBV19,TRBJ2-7,ASSIGLGVSYEQY
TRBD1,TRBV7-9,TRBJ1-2,ASSPIESTGGVYGYT
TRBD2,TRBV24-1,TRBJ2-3,ATGSGGETDTQY
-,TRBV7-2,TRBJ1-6,ASSLEDGSPLH
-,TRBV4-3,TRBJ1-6,ASSQESGSSYNSPLH
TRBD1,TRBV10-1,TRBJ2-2,ASSPGQFNTGELF
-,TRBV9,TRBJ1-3,ASSSLPEASSGNTIY
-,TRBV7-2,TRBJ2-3,ASSLGSGGTDTQY
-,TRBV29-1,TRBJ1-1,SVDEGANTEAF
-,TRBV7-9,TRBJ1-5,ASSWTDQPQH
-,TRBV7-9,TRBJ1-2,ASSLVLKNYGYT
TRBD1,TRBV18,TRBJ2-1,ASTDRRNNEQF
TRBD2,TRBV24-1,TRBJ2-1,ATSDLPSGGASNEQF
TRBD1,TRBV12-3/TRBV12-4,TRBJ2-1,ASSPPETGSSNEQF
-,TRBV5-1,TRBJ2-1,ASSLVRADNEQF
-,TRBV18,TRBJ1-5,ASSPRQGNNQPQH
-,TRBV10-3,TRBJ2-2,AITPRVNTGELF
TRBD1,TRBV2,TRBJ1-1,ASRGDRVGEAF
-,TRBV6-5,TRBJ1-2,ASSYRGYGYT
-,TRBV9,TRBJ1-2,ASSPAGDGGYT
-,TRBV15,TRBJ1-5,ATNRGNQPQH
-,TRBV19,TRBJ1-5,ASSIVRNNQPQH